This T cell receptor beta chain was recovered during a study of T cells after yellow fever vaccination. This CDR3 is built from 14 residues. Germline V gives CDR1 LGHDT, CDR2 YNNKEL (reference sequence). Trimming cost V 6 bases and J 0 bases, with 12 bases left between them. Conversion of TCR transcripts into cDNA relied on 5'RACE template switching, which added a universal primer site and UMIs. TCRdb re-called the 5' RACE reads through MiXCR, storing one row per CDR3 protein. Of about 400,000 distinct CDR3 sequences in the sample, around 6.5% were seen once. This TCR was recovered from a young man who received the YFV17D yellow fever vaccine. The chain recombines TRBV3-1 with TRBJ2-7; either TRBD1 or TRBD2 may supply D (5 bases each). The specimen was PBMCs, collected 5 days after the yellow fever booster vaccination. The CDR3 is CASRTGRSSYEQYF. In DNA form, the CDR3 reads TGTGCCAGCAGGACGGGACGGAGCTCCTACGAGCAGTACTTC.